This is a list of T cell receptor beta chains from one sample in a study of a mutant IDH1 vaccine in newly diagnosed glioma. Repertoires were generated with immunoSEQ multiplex PCR, while TCRdb's copy carries only in-frame clones and drops some. Of 25,000 to 35,000 clones listed, 82% were seen once; the top ten hold about 21%. The specimen was PBMCs, collected from a glioma patient treated with radiotherapy, temozolomide or both. These receptors all stem from a man aged 25 to 40 with glioma. The CDR3 runs from the conserved cysteine through the conserved F or W. A D gene is named only where the DNA matches it firmly. The listing skips clone size in some rows; elsewhere it reads once, few, many or a size class.

J	size	V	D	DNA	CDR3
TRBJ2-5	.	TRBV5-1	TRBD2	TGCGCCAGCAGCTCCCCTTTACTAGCGGCGACCCAGTACTTC	CASSSPLLAATQYF
TRBJ2-7	.	TRBV28	.	TGTGCCAGCAGCAATCCGGGACAGGGGGCGCCCCGGACTAGCGGGAATATGGGCGAGCAGTACTTC	CASSNPGQGAPRTSGNMGEQYF
TRBJ1-1	few	TRBV19	TRBD1	TGTGCCAGTAGCTGGACAGGGGGGCCTAACACTGAAGCTTTCTTT	CASSWTGGPNTEAFF
TRBJ2-5	.	TRBV30	.	TGTGCCTGGAGTGAAGGCACTTTGCAAGAGACCCAGTACTTC	CAWSEGTLQETQYF
TRBJ2-2	.	TRBV19	.	TGTGCTCTTAGGCTCGGGGAGAACACCGGGGAGCTGTTTTTT	CALRLGENTGELFF
TRBJ2-5	.	TRBV11-2	TRBD1	TGTGCCAGCAGCCGGGACAGGGGCGGCCAAGAGACCCAGTACTTC	CASSRDRGGQETQYF
TRBJ1-2	.	TRBV5-6	.	TGTGCCAGCAGCTTGGCAGGGCCCGGATTCAACTATGGCTACACCTTC	CASSLAGPGFNYGYTF
TRBJ1-3	.	TRBV18	.	TGTGCCAGCTCACCAGAAGGAAACACCATATATTTT	CASSPEGNTIYF
TRBJ1-4	.	TRBV10-3	.	TGTGCCATCGGGGGTGCCGGGAGTGAAAAACTGTTTTTT	CAIGGAGSEKLFF
TRBJ1-1	.	TRBV4-1	.	TGCGCCAGCAGCCAAGACCCAATGACACTTGACACTGAAGCTTTCTTT	CASSQDPMTLDTEAFF
TRBJ2-5	.	TRBV6-5	TRBD2	TGTGCCAGCAGACTACTAGCGGGGCCCCAAGAGACCCAGTACTTC	CASRLLAGPQETQYF
TRBJ1-6	.	TRBV30	.	TGTGCCATGGACAGCTTTTCCTATAATTCACCCCTCCACTTT	CAMDSFSYNSPLHF
TRBJ2-3	.	TRBV30	TRBD2	TGTGCCTGGAGTGTGGCTAGCGGGGGCACAGATACGCAGTATTTT	CAWSVASGGTDTQYF
TRBJ1-3	.	TRBV6-1	.	TGTGCCAGCAGTGAATTTCGGGGTGACACCATATATTTT	CASSEFRGDTIYF
TRBJ1-2	few	TRBV9	.	TGTGCCAGCACCCCCGAGGGGAACTATGGCTACACCTTC	CASTPEGNYGYTF
TRBJ2-7	.	TRBV2	.	TGTGCCAGCAGTTCGTATGGGGCGAGGAGCGAGCAGTACTTC	CASSSYGARSEQYF
TRBJ2-1	.	TRBV4-2	TRBD2	TGTGCCAGCAGCCAAGACTGGCGGGGGGTCAATGAGCAGTTCTTC	CASSQDWRGVNEQFF
TRBJ2-2	.	TRBV6-1	TRBD2	TGTGCCAGCGGGGGGGTCGGGGAGCTGTTTTTT	CASGGVGELFF
TRBJ1-1	.	TRBV30	.	TGTGCCTGGAGTAGGCGGGACGCCGCCCTTGCTGAAGCTTTCTTT	CAWSRRDAALAEAFF
TRBJ2-7	.	TRBV27	.	TGTGCCAGCAGTTGGGCTCTTTCCTACGAGCAGTACTTC	CASSWALSYEQYF
TRBJ1-4	.	TRBV10-3	.	TGTGCCATCTCCCAGGGAGAGGGTGAAAAACTGTTTTTT	CAISQGEGEKLFF
TRBJ2-7	.	TRBV5-6	TRBD1	TGTGCCAGCAGCTTAGTCGGGACAGGGTCCCACGAGCAGTACTTC	CASSLVGTGSHEQYF
TRBJ2-3	.	TRBV5-1	TRBD1	TGCGCCAGCGAGACCAGGGGGCGCACAGATACGCAGTATTTT	CASETRGRTDTQYF
TRBJ2-2	.	TRBV5-1	.	TGCGCCAGCAGACAACAGGGTACCGGGGAGCTGTTTTTT	CASRQQGTGELFF
TRBJ1-4	.	TRBV6-1	TRBD1	TGTGCCAGCAAACGGGACAGGAGTAATGAAAAACTGTTTTTT	CASKRDRSNEKLFF
TRBJ2-4	.	TRBV4-3	TRBD2	TGCGCCAGCAGCCAAGAGGTTTCAGCGGGGGGGCGTGGTTTGGCCAAAAACATTCAGTACTTC	CASSQEVSAGGRGLAKNIQYF
TRBJ1-1	.	TRBV6-5	.	TGTGCCAGCGCCAGGGGGAACACTGAAGCTTTCTTT	CASARGNTEAFF
TRBJ2-3	.	TRBV7-8	.	TGTGCCAGCAGCTTGGGGCGGGGCACAGATACGCAGTATTTT	CASSLGRGTDTQYF
TRBJ1-2	.	TRBV6-4	TRBD1	TGTGCCAGCAGTCCAATGCAGGGGGCCAACTATGGCTACACCTTC	CASSPMQGANYGYTF
TRBJ2-2	.	TRBV4-1	TRBD2	TGCGCCAGCAGCCAAGGGGGCCTAGCGGGAGCCCCGAACACCGGGGAGCTGTTTTTT	CASSQGGLAGAPNTGELFF
TRBJ2-5	.	TRBV4-3	.	TGCGCCAGCAGCCAAGACGACGGAGAGACCCAGTACTTC	CASSQDDGETQYF
TRBJ2-1	.	TRBV10-1	TRBD2	TGCGCCAGCAGTGCCAGCGGGAGCAATGAGCAGTTCTTC	CASSASGSNEQFF
TRBJ1-4	.	TRBV5-1	.	TGCGCCAGCAGCTTGGGGGGAGCTTCTAATGAAAAACTGTTTTTT	CASSLGGASNEKLFF
TRBJ2-7	.	TRBV28	.	TGTGCCAGCAGTTTATGGCAGTCGTCGGAAGGGTCCTACGAGCAGTACTTC	CASSLWQSSEGSYEQYF
TRBJ1-4	.	TRBV4-3	.	TGCGCCAGCAGCCAAGGGCGGGCGTCTGCAACTAATGAAAAACTGTTTTTT	CASSQGRASATNEKLFF
TRBJ2-5	.	TRBV30	TRBD1	TGTGCCTGGAGTGTAGGGGACAGTATAATGATCCAAGAGACCCAGTACTTC	CAWSVGDSIMIQETQYF
TRBJ1-5	.	TRBV5-4	TRBD1	TGTGCCAGCAGCTACAGGACAGGGCGCGGCAATCAGCCCCAGCATTTT	CASSYRTGRGNQPQHF